The clone carrying this T cell receptor (beta chain) was seen repeatedly, ten times or more. Antigen specificity is unknown. Beta-chain TCR CDR3 regions were amplified from RNA transcripts. RT-PCR in the first round used HTBI primers; a second-round multiplex PCR followed. Each CDR3 protein gets one entry after TCRdb re-called the multiplex PCR reads with MiXCR. The repertoire holds approximately 330,000 distinct CDR3 sequences, with roughly a sixth as singletons. Unmatched junction bases numbered 7, after V lost 4 bases and J lost 2 bases. Germline lookup yields CDR1 LNHDA and CDR2 SQIVND (reference sequence). The CDR3 covers 15 residues. This entry belongs to a study of Graves' ophthalmopathy and Graves' hyperthyroidism. Study-wide results and caveats: Blood also harbored most expanded thyroid clonotypes above 0.001 frequency.

Sequenced material: peripheral blood. The TCR comes from an adult man with Graves' ophthalmopathy. The chain has TRBV19 and TRBJ2-7, with TRBD1 matching over 8 bases. CDR3 protein: CASSNQGALPYEQYF. In DNA form, the CDR3 reads TGTGCCAGTAGTAACCAGGGGGCTCTTCCCTACGAGCAGTACTTC.